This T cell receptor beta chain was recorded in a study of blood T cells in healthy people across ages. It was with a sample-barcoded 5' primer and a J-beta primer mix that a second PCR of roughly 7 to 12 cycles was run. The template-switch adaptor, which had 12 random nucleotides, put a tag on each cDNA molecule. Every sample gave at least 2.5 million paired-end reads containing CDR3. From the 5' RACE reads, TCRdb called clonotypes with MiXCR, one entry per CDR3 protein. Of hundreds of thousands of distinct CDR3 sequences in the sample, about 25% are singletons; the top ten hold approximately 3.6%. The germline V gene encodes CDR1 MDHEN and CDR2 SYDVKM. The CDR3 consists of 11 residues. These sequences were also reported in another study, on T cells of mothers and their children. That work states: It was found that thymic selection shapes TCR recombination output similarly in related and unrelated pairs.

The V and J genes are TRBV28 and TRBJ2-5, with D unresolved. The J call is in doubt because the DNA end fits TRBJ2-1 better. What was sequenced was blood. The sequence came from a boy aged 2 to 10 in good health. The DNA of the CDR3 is TGTGCCAGCAGCGGATGGGGTGAGCAGTTCTTC. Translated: CASSGWGEQFF.